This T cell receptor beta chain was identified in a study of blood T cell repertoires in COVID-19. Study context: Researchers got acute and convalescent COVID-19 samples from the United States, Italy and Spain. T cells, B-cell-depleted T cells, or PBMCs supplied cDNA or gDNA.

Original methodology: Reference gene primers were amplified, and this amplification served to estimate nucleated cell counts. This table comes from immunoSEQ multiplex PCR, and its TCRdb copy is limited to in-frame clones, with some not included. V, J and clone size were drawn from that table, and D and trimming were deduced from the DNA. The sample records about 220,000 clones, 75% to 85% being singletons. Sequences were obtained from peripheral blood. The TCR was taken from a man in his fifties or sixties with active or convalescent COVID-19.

For the CDR3, the DNA is TGTGCCACCAGCATGTCTGGGGCCAACGTCCTGACTTTC. It specifies CATSMSGANVLTF. The chain uses TRBV24-1 and TRBJ2-6, with no clear D. This CDR3 contains 13 residues. Between the trimmed V and J ends, which lost 7 bases and 1 base, there was a span of 4 bases. Germline assignment: CDR1 KGHDR and CDR2 SFDVKD.